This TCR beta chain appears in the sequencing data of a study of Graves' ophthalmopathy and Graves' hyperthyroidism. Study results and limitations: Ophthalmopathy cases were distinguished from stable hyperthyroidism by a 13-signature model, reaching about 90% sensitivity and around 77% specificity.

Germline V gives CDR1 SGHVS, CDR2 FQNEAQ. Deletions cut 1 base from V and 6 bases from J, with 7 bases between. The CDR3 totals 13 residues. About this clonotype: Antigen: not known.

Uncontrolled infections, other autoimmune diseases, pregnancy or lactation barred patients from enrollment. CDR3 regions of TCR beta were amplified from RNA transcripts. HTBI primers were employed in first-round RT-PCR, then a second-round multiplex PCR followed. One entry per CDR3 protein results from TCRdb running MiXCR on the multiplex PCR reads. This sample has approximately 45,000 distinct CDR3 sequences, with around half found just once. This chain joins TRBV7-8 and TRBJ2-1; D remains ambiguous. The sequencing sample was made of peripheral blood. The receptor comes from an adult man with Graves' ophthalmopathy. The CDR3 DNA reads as TGTGCCAGCAGCTTAGGAACAGTCAATGAGCAGTTCTTC. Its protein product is CASSLGTVNEQFF. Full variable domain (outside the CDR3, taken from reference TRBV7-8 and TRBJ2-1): GAGVSQSPRYKVAKRGQDVALRCDPISGHVSLFWYQQALGQGPEFLTYFQNEAQLDKSGLPSDRFFAERPEGSVSTLKIQRTQQEDSAVYLCASSLGTVNEQFFGPGTRLTVL.